The clone carrying this T cell receptor beta chain was detected only a few times. Its specificity is unknown. The CDR3 consists of 15 residues. The germline CDR1 and CDR2 sequences are SGHRS and YFSETQ. Trimming removed 2 bases at V and 7 bases at J, with 17 bases between. The data belong to a study of T cells after yellow fever vaccination. Study-wide results and caveats: Among primary-vaccination clones, most reappeared after the booster, at 95% to 96% for CD4 and more than 85% for CD8.

TCRdb ran MiXCR on the 5' RACE reads and lists one entry per CDR3 protein. This sample has about 340,000 distinct CDR3 sequences; around 12% occur once, and the top ten carry 3% to 4%. This chain uses TRBV5-1 with TRBJ2-3; D unresolved. The sample was CD4+ T cells sorted from PBMCs, taken 15 days after the yellow fever booster vaccination. This clonotype originated in a man aged 18 to 35 who received the YFV17D yellow fever vaccine. CDR3 bases: TGCGCCAGCAGCTTAACCCCCATGCTGGAGAATACGCAGTATTTT. Translating it yields CASSLTPMLENTQYF.